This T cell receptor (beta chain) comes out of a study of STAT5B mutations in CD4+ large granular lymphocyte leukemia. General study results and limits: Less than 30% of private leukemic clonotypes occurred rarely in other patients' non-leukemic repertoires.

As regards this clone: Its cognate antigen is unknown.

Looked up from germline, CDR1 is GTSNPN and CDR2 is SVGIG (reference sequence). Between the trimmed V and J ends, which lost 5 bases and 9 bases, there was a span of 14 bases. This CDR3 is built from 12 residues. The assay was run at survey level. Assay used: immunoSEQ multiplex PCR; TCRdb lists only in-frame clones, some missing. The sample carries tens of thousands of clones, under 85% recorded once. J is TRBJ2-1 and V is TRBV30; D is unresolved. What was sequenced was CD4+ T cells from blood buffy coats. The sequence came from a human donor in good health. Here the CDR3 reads CAWVQPPGEQFF. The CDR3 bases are TGTGCCTGGGTACAACCACCGGGTGAGCAGTTCTTC.